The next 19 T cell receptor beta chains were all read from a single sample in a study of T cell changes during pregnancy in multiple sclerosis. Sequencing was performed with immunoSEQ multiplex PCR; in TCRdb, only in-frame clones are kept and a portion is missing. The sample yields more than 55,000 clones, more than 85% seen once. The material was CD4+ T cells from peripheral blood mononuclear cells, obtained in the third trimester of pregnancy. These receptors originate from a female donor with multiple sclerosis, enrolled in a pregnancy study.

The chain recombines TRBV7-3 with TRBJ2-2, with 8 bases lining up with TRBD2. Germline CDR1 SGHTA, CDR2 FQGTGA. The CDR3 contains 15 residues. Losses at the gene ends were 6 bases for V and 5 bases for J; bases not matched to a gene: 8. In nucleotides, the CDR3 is TGTGCCAGCAGTACTAGCGCGGGGGGTACCGGGGAGCTGTTTTTT. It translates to CASSTSAGGTGELFF.

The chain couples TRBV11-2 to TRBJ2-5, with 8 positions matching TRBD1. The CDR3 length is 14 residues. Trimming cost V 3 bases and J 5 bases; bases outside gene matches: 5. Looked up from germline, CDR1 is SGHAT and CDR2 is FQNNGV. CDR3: CASSLQGAKETQYF. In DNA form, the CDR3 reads TGTGCCAGCAGCTTGCAGGGGGCGAAGGAGACCCAGTACTTC. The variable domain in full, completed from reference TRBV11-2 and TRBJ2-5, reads EAGVAQSPRYKIIEKRQSVAFWCNPISGHATLYWYQQILGQGPKLLIQFQNNGVVDDSQLPKDRFSAERLKGVDSTLKIQPAKLEDSAVYLCASSLQGAKETQYFGPGTRLLVL.

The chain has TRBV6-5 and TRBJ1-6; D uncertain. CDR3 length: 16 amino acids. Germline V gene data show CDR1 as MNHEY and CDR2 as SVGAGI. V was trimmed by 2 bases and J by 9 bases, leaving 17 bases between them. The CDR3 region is CASSYIAKVRGSPLHF. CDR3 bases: TGTGCCAGCAGTTACATCGCGAAAGTTCGTGGTTCACCCCTCCACTTT.

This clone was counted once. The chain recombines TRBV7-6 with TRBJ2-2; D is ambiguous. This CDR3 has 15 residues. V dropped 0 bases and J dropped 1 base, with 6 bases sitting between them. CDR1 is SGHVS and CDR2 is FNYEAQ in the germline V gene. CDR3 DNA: TGTGCCAGCAGCTTAGCGGTGCGGAACACCGGGGAGCTGTTTTTT. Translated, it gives CASSLAVRNTGELFF.

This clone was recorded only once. CDR3 sequence reads: CASRKQGANTGELFF. The CDR3 DNA reads as TGTGCCAGCAGAAAACAGGGGGCGAACACCGGGGAGCTGTTTTTT. V gene TRBV6-5 combines with J gene TRBJ2-2; 8 nucleotides align to TRBD1. The CDR3 is 15 residues long. Germline V gene data show CDR1 as MNHEY and CDR2 as SVGAGI. V was clipped by 6 bases and J by 0 bases; unmatched bases: 3.

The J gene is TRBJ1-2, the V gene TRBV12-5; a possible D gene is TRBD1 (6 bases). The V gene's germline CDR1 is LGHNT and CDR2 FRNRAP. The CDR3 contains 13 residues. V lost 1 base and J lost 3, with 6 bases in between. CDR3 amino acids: CASGLGQDYGYTF. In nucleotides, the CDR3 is TGTGCTAGTGGTTTGGGACAGGACTATGGCTACACCTTC.

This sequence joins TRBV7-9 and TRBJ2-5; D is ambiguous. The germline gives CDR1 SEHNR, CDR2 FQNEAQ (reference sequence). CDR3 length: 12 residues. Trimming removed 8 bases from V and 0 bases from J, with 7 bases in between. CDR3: CASGLNQETQYF. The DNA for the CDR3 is TGTGCCAGCGGGCTAAACCAAGAGACCCAGTACTTC.

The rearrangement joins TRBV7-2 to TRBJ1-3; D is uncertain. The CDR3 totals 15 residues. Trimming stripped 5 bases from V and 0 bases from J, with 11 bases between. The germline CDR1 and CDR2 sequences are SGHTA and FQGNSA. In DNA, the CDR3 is TGTGCCAGCAGCCCCCGGGTTTTCTCTGGAAACACCATATATTTT. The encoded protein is CASSPRVFSGNTIYF.

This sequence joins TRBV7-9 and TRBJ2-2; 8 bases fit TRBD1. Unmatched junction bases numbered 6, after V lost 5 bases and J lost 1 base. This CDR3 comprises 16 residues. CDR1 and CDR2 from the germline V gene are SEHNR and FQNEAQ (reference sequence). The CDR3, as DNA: TGTGCCAGCAGCCTAACCGGGACAGGGAACACCGGGGAGCTGTTTTTT. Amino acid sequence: CASSLTGTGNTGELFF.

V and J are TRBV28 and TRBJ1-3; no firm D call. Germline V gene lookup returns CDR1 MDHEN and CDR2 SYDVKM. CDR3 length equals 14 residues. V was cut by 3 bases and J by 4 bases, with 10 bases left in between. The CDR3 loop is CASSLGVHGNTIYF. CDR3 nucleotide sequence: TGTGCCAGCAGTTTGGGAGTGCACGGAAACACCATATATTTT. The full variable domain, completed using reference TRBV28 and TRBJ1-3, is DVKVTQSSRYLVKRTGEKVFLECVQDMDHENMFWYRQDPGLGLRLIYFSYDVKMKEKGDIPEGYSVSREKKERFSLILESASTNQTSMYLCASSLGVHGNTIYFGEGSWLTVV.

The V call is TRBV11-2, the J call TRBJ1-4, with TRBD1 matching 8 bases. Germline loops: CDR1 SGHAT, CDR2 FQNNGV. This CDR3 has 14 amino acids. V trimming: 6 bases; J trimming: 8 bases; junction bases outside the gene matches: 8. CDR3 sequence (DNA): TGTGCCAGCAGAAGTAACCGGGACAGGGAAAAACTGTTTTTT. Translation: CASRSNRDREKLFF.

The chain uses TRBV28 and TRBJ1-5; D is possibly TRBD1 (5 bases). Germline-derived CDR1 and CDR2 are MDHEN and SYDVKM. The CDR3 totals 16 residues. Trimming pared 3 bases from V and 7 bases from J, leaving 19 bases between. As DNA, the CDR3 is TGTGCCAGCAGTTTCCCCCTTGGGGGAGGCGTCCAGCCCCAGCATTTT. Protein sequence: CASSFPLGGGVQPQHF.

This CDR3 reads CASSYSAGQGTEAFF. Here the CDR3 DNA reads TGTGCCAGCAGTTACTCGGCGGGACAGGGCACTGAAGCTTTCTTT. The chain joins TRBV6-5 to TRBJ1-1, with 9 bases identical to TRBD1. The junction had 3 bases not matched to a gene; V was cut back by 0 bases and J by 4 bases. The V gene's germline CDR1 is MNHEY and CDR2 SVGAGI. This CDR3 spans 15 amino acids.

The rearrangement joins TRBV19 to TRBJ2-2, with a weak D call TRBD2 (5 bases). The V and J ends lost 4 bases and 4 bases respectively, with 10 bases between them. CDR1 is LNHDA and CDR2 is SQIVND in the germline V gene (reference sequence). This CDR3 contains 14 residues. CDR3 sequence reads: CASSTTRGTGELFF. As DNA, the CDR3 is TGTGCCAGTAGTACAACACGGGGCACCGGGGAGCTGTTTTTT.

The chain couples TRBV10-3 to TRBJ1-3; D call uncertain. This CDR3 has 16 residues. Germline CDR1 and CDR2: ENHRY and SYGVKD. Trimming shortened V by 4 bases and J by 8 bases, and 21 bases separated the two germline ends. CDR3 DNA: TGTGCCATCAGTGCCCGGCAGGCTCGGCTCGTGGACACCATATATTTT. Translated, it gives CAISARQARLVDTIYF.

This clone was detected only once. The CDR3: CASSQGRVSSPLHF. The CDR3 nucleotides read TGCGCCAGCAGCCAAGGCCGGGTTAGTTCACCCCTCCACTTT. The chain has TRBV4-3 and TRBJ1-6; D is undetermined. The CDR3 has 14 amino acids. The germline CDR1 and CDR2 sequences are LGHNA and YSLEER. Trimming removed 1 base at V and 9 bases at J, with 10 bases between.

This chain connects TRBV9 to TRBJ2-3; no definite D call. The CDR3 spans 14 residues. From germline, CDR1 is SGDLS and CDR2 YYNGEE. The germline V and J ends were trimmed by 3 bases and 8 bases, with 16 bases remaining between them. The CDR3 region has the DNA TGTGCCAGCAGCGATATTTGGTCCAGTGGTACGCAGTATTTT. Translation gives CASSDIWSSGTQYF.

CDR3 sequence reads: CASSLMLANTEAFF. The CDR3 DNA follows: TGTGCCAGCAGCTTAATGCTAGCGAACACTGAAGCTTTCTTT. This chain links TRBV7-9 with TRBJ1-1; D is unclear. Deletions cut 2 bases from V and 1 base from J, with 8 bases between. The germline CDR1 and CDR2 sequences are SEHNR and FQNEAQ (reference sequence). The CDR3 is 14 amino acids.

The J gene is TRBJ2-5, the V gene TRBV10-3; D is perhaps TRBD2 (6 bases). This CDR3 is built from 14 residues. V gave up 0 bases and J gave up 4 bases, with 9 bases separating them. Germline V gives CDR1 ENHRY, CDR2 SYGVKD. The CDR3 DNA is TGTGCCATCAGTGAGTCGCGGGGACGAGAGACCCAGTACTTC. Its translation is CAISESRGRETQYF.